This TCR beta chain comes out of a study of technical replicates of blood from a few donors. The V segment lost 8 bases and the J segment 1 base; nucleotides outside the gene matches: 3. Germline values: CDR1 MDHEN, CDR2 SYDVKM. The CDR3 sequence is 14 residues long. Repertoires were generated with immunoSEQ multiplex PCR, while TCRdb's copy carries only in-frame clones and drops some. Here the sample spans over 85,000 clones, roughly 96% being singletons. This receptor was taken from a human donor in good health. Sample: T cells isolated from PBMCs. This chain connects TRBV28 to TRBJ1-4; 8 nucleotides match TRBD1. CDR3 DNA sequence: TGTGCCAGCGTAGGACAGGGAACTAATGAAAAACTGTTTTTT. Translating gives CASVGQGTNEKLFF. The variable domain in full, with the rest retrieved from reference TRBV28 and TRBJ1-4, is DVKVTQSSRYLVKRTGEKVFLECVQDMDHENMFWYRQDPGLGLRLIYFSYDVKMKEKGDIPEGYSVSREKKERFSLILESASTNQTSMYLCASVGQGTNEKLFFGSGTQLSVL.